These 8 T cell receptor beta chains originate from one sample sequenced in a study of T cell responses to AZD1222 COVID-19 vaccine (dated by TCRdb to about 2021). The intended sense of this specimen's time point label: baseline before first vaccination. The library was produced with the immunoSEQ multiplex PCR assay. In its TCRdb copy, this immuneACCESS table keeps in-frame sequences only and misses some clones. Where compared with another copy, unresolved V genes explain less than half of these, and the others have no known cause. Present in this sample are 77,000 or so clones, around 91% of which were seen just once. Roughly 29% of the sample lies in the top ten. Source: peripheral blood, taken on day 0 of AZD1222 vaccination. The receptors come from an adult in good health.

V usage is TRBV6-5 and J usage is TRBJ1-4; weak D call: TRBD1 (5 bases). This CDR3 comprises 13 residues. CDR1 MNHEY and CDR2 SVGAGI come from the germline V gene. V was shortened by 5 bases and J by 2 bases, with 6 bases between the two germline ends. The CDR3 DNA is TGTGCCAGCAGTCAGGGTACTAATGAAAAACTGTTTTTT. Its protein product is CASSQGTNEKLFF.

The chain is built from TRBV10-3 and TRBJ2-2; 8 positions match TRBD1. The length of the CDR3 is 15 residues. Unmatched junction bases numbered 5, after V lost 5 bases and J lost 3 bases. From germline, CDR1 is ENHRY and CDR2 SYGVKD. As DNA, the CDR3 is TGTGCCATCAGTTCCGGGACAGGCCACACCGGGGAGCTGTTTTTT. Protein: CAISSGTGHTGELFF.

This chain uses TRBV7-8 with TRBJ1-5; D remains ambiguous. This CDR3 contains 14 residues. V lost 0 bases and J lost 8, with 11 bases in between. Looked up from germline, CDR1 is SGHVS and CDR2 is FQNEAQ. CDR3: CASSLARANEPQHF. CDR3 bases: TGTGCCAGCAGCTTAGCCCGGGCTAATGAGCCCCAGCATTTT. Drawing the rest from reference TRBV7-8 and TRBJ1-5, the complete variable domain is GAGVSQSPRYKVAKRGQDVALRCDPISGHVSLFWYQQALGQGPEFLTYFQNEAQLDKSGLPSDRFFAERPEGSVSTLKIQRTQQEDSAVYLCASSLARANEPQHFGDGTRLSIL.

The chain employs TRBV5-1 and TRBJ1-2; TRBD1 matches 11 bases. Germline assignment: CDR1 SGHRS and CDR2 YFSETQ. The CDR3 covers 13 residues. V gave up 6 bases and J gave up 7 bases; unmatched junction bases: 5. Here the CDR3 reads CASKGQGDFGYTF. CDR3 DNA: TGCGCCAGCAAGGGACAGGGGGACTTTGGCTACACCTTC. The full variable domain, rest sourced from reference TRBV5-1 and TRBJ1-2, is KAGVTQTPRYLIKTRGQQVTLSCSPISGHRSVSWYQQTPGQGLQFLFEYFSETQRNKGNFPGRFSGRQFSNSRSEMNVSTLELGDSALYLCASKGQGDFGYTFGSGTRLTVV.

CDR3 coding DNA: TGTGCCAGCAGCTTAGATGAAGGCAGGGATCAAGAGACCCAGTACTTC. Residues: CASSLDEGRDQETQYF. V gene TRBV11-2 combines with J gene TRBJ2-5; tentative D call: TRBD1 (5 bases). Trimming removed 0 bases at V and 2 bases at J, with 13 bases between. CDR1 is SGHAT and CDR2 is FQNNGV in the germline V gene. CDR3 length: 16 amino acids.

The sample holds many counts of this clone. Within the sample, other DNA sequences also encode this same CDR3. This chain uses TRBV9 with TRBJ2-3; D call uncertain. V dropped 4 bases and J dropped 0 bases, with 15 bases sitting between them. Germline CDR1 SGDLS, CDR2 YYNGEE. CDR3 size: 16 residues. The CDR3 nucleotides are TGTGCCAGCAGCCCGGGCTTAGCCTCTAGCACAGATACGCAGTATTTT. It encodes CASSPGLASSTDTQYF.

The chain recombines TRBV5-5 with TRBJ2-7; perhaps D is TRBD1 or TRBD2 (5 bases each). Germline V CDR1 and CDR2: SGHKS, YYEKEE (reference sequence). With 1 base removed from V and 7 bases from J, the gap between germline ends came to 15 bases. The CDR3 consists of 14 residues. This CDR3 reads CASSLSAGTREQYF. CDR3 nucleotide sequence: TGTGCCAGCAGCTTGTCGGCAGGGACGAGAGAGCAGTACTTC.

This sequence joins TRBV5-1 and TRBJ1-6, with 7 nucleotides matching TRBD1. This CDR3 comprises 17 residues. CDR1 and CDR2 (germline): SGHRS, YFSETQ. J gave up 8 bases and V 2 bases, and 13 bases lay outside the gene matches. CDR3 sequence: CASSLEGTANRDSPLHF. The DNA of the CDR3 is TGCGCCAGCAGCTTAGAAGGGACAGCGAACCGGGATTCACCCCTCCACTTT.